Shown below are 24 T cell receptor beta chains from a single sample sequenced in a study of radiotherapy plus CTLA-4 blockade in lung cancer. Some clones are missing from TCRdb's copy, which holds only in-frame ones; the method was immunoSEQ multiplex PCR. The profile shows 50,000 or so clones, roughly three quarters of them singletons. The specimen comprised peripheral blood, sampled from a patient treated with radiotherapy plus ipilimumab. Receptor source: a human donor with non-small cell lung cancer who had stable disease on radiotherapy plus ipilimumab.

About this clone: The junction departs from the called germline gene at one end, perhaps through a read error. The chain is built from TRBV5-5 and TRBJ1-3; a possible D gene is TRBD1 (5 bases). The CDR3 is 16 amino acids. Germline V CDR1 and CDR2: SGHKS, YYEKEE (reference sequence). The CDR3 protein is CASSGGRALPGNAIYF. In DNA, the CDR3 is TGTGCCAGCAGCGGAGGCAGGGCCCTCCCTGGAAACGCCATATATTTT.

This clone showed up just once. This chain connects TRBV20-1 to TRBJ2-1, with D hard to call. Germline CDR1 and CDR2: DFQATT and SNEGSKA (reference sequence). V dropped 2 bases and J dropped 9 bases, with 8 bases sitting between them. The CDR3 is 11 residues long. In DNA form, the CDR3 reads TGCAGTGCTAGATCCACAAGTGAGCAGTTCTTC. Translated: CSARSTSEQFF.

The rearrangement links TRBV18 to TRBJ2-3; 10 bases are shared with TRBD2. This CDR3 comprises 17 residues. The germline V gene encodes CDR1 KGHSH and CDR2 LQKENI. The V gene end was trimmed by 0 bases and the J gene end by 3 bases; junction bases not matched to a gene: 6. The CDR3 sequence: CASSPPGASGGTDTQYF. DNA for the CDR3: TGTGCCAGCTCACCACCGGGGGCTAGCGGGGGTACAGATACGCAGTATTTT. The full variable domain, with the rest looked up from reference TRBV18 and TRBJ2-3, is NAGVMQNPRHLVRRRGQEARLRCSPMKGHSHVYWYRQLPEEGLKFMVYLQKENIIDESGMPKERFSAEFPKEGPSILRIQQVVRGDSAAYFCASSPPGASGGTDTQYFGPGTRLTVL.

The chain uses TRBV2 and TRBJ1-3; D is undetermined. The CDR3 sequence is 16 residues long. V was shortened by 6 bases and J by 0 bases, with 15 bases between the two germline ends. Germline V gene sequence: CDR1 SNHLY, CDR2 FYNNEI. This chain's CDR3 is CASSPRTSLSGNTIYF. In nucleotides, the CDR3 is TGTGCCAGCAGCCCCCGGACGTCGCTCTCTGGAAACACCATATATTTT.

This clone showed up just a few times. The chain uses TRBV13 and TRBJ2-2, with 7 bases identical to TRBD1. J was trimmed by 4 bases and V by 2 bases; bases with no gene match: 7. The V gene's germline CDR1 is PRHDT and CDR2 FYEKMQ (reference sequence). The CDR3 is 16 amino acids. CDR3 residues: CASSLKSGGLTGELFF. CDR3 nucleotide sequence: TGTGCCAGCAGCTTAAAGTCAGGGGGTCTCACCGGGGAGCTGTTTTTT.

V is TRBV4-2 and J is TRBJ2-3; D gene unclear. This CDR3 has 17 residues. The V gene's germline CDR1 is LGHNA and CDR2 YNFKEQ. V gave up 3 bases and J gave up 2 bases, with 18 bases separating them. DNA for the CDR3: TGTGCCAGCAGCCATGCGAAACCACGACAACCCACAGATACGCAGTATTTT. Amino acids: CASSHAKPRQPTDTQYF.

The rearrangement uses TRBV7-9 and TRBJ2-7, with D unresolved. The germline gives CDR1 SEHNR, CDR2 FQNEAQ (reference sequence). Trimming cost V 11 bases and J 2 bases, with 13 bases left between them. The CDR3 is made up of 12 amino acids. The CDR3 coding sequence is TGTGCCTACCAAGGCGGAGCCTACGAGCAGTACTTC. Residues: CAYQGGAYEQYF.

This rearrangement joins TRBV30 to TRBJ1-1; D is uncertain. CDR1 GTSNPN and CDR2 SVGIG come from the germline V gene (reference sequence). V lost 0 bases and J 3 bases, leaving 14 bases between the germline ends. The length of the CDR3 is 15 residues. The CDR3 here is CAWSVRSDYDTEAFF. Written as DNA, the CDR3 is TGTGCCTGGAGTGTTCGTTCCGATTATGACACTGAAGCTTTCTTT.

The chain is built from TRBV9 and TRBJ2-5, with 8 bases identical to TRBD2. The ends lost 1 base at V and 3 bases at J; junction bases unmatched: 5. CDR3 length: 15 amino acids. Germline CDR1 reads SGDLS; CDR2 reads YYNGEE. This CDR3 reads CASSVLGSGEETQYF. CDR3 sequence (DNA): TGTGCCAGCAGCGTACTGGGTAGCGGGGAAGAGACCCAGTACTTC.

V and J are TRBV5-5 and TRBJ2-1, with 9 bases fitting TRBD2. V shed 2 bases, J shed 7 bases, and the junction held 7 bases outside the gene matches. CDR1 SGHKS and CDR2 YYEKEE come from the germline V gene (reference sequence). The CDR3 spans 15 residues. CDR3 nucleotides: TGTGCCAGCAGCTTAGGCCTAGCGGGGTGGAATGAGCAGTTCTTC. Protein: CASSLGLAGWNEQFF.

The genes are TRBV6-5 and TRBJ1-2; 7 nucleotides line up with TRBD1. Trimming cost V 8 bases and J 0 bases; bases outside gene matches: 9. Germline V CDR1 and CDR2: MNHEY, SVGAGI. CDR3 length equals 15 residues. The CDR3 DNA is TGTGCCAGCTACAAAACCGACAGGGCTAACTATGGCTACACCTTC. This encodes CASYKTDRANYGYTF.

V usage is TRBV10-1 and J usage is TRBJ1-1; D unclear. Between the trimmed V and J ends, which lost 3 bases and 6 bases, there was a span of 11 bases. Germline CDR1 reads WNHNN; CDR2 reads SYGVQD (reference sequence). The CDR3 loop spans 13 amino acids. CDR3 sequence reads: CASSDREDAEAFF. The CDR3 DNA is TGCGCCAGCAGTGATAGGGAGGACGCTGAAGCTTTCTTT.

The chain recombines TRBV19 with TRBJ2-2, with a tentative D call TRBD1 (6 bases). CDR1 LNHDA and CDR2 SQIVND come from the germline V gene (reference sequence). The CDR3 has 14 amino acids. The ends were cut back, 2 bases at V and 5 bases at J, with 9 bases in the middle. The CDR3 is CASSITRGTGELFF. The CDR3 nucleotides read TGTGCCAGTAGTATAACCAGGGGAACCGGGGAGCTGTTTTTT.

The V and J genes are TRBV11-2 and TRBJ1-1; no definite D call. Per germline, CDR1 SGHAT and CDR2 FQNNGV. The CDR3 sequence is 14 residues long. Trimming pared 3 bases from V and 1 base from J, leaving 9 bases between. The chain's CDR3 is CASSFERANTEAFF. CDR3 nucleotide sequence: TGTGCCAGCAGCTTTGAAAGGGCGAACACTGAAGCTTTCTTT.

The CDR3 protein is CASSDPRRTGELFF. CDR3 DNA sequence: TGTGCCAGCAGTGACCCCAGACGCACCGGGGAGCTGTTTTTT. V is TRBV2 and J is TRBJ2-2; D gene uncertain. V lost 3 bases and J lost 4, with 9 bases in between. This CDR3 comprises 14 residues. Germline V CDR1 and CDR2: SNHLY, FYNNEI.

The chain employs TRBV5-5 and TRBJ1-5; tentative D call: TRBD1 (6 bases). This CDR3 is 16 amino acids long. The V end lost 3 bases, the J end lost 3 bases, and 16 bases lay between the germline ends. CDR1 SGHKS and CDR2 YYEKEE come from the germline V gene (reference sequence). The CDR3 reads CASSWGPRRLNQPQHF. The CDR3 coding sequence is TGTGCCAGCAGCTGGGGGCCGCGGAGACTCAATCAGCCCCAGCATTTT.

This clone was recorded once. The gene calls are TRBV6-4 and TRBJ1-2, with a possible D match to TRBD1 (6 bases). The CDR3 runs 17 residues. V gave up 2 bases and J gave up 8 bases, with 24 bases separating them. Germline CDR1 is MRHNA and CDR2 is SNTAGT. CDR3 protein: CASSDPRGGEDHLGYTF. The DNA of the CDR3 is TGTGCCAGCAGTGACCCGAGAGGGGGGGAGGATCATTTGGGCTACACCTTC.

This clone was counted a few times. The chain employs TRBV28 and TRBJ2-3, with D uncertain. The germline gives CDR1 MDHEN, CDR2 SYDVKM. V was clipped by 7 bases and J by 2 bases, with 16 bases between them. The CDR3 runs 15 residues. This CDR3 reads CASTSGGRNTDTQYF. The CDR3 DNA reads as TGTGCCAGCACCTCCGGCGGCAGGAACACAGATACGCAGTATTTT.

The J gene is TRBJ1-6, the V gene TRBV10-3; tentatively, D is TRBD1 (5 bases). Per germline, CDR1 ENHRY and CDR2 SYGVKD. This CDR3 contains 15 residues. Trimming stripped 7 bases from V and 6 bases from J, with 16 bases between. In DNA form, the CDR3 reads TGTGCCATCAATGATAGGGACCTACCTAATTCACCCCTCCACTTT. It codes for CAINDRDLPNSPLHF.

The chain carries TRBV28 and TRBJ1-5; no clear D gene. The length of the CDR3 is 13 residues. Germline V gene lookup returns CDR1 MDHEN and CDR2 SYDVKM. Trimming pared 2 bases from V and 3 bases from J, leaving 5 bases between. CDR3 coding DNA: TGTGCCAGCAGTTTAATTCCCAATCAGCCCCAGCATTTT. Protein: CASSLIPNQPQHF. Full variable domain (outside the CDR3, taken from reference TRBV28 and TRBJ1-5): DVKVTQSSRYLVKRTGEKVFLECVQDMDHENMFWYRQDPGLGLRLIYFSYDVKMKEKGDIPEGYSVSREKKERFSLILESASTNQTSMYLCASSLIPNQPQHFGDGTRLSIL.

The rearrangement uses TRBV6-5 and TRBJ2-4, with D possibly TRBD2 on 6 matching bases. The CDR3 sequence is 13 residues long. The germline V gene encodes CDR1 MNHEY and CDR2 SVGAGI. V was clipped by 2 bases and J by 8 bases, with 10 bases between them. The CDR3 coding sequence is TGTGCCAGCAGTTACGGGGGGAGAGACATTCAGTACTTC. This encodes CASSYGGRDIQYF.

The chain recombines TRBV6-5 with TRBJ2-1, with D perhaps matching TRBD2 (6 bases). CDR3 length equals 15 residues. V was cut by 4 bases and J by 3 bases, with 13 bases left in between. CDR1 and CDR2 from the germline V gene are MNHEY and SVGAGI. The CDR3 bases are TGTGCCAGCAGTTCCTCTGGGGGGTACTACAATGAGCAGTTCTTC. Translated: CASSSSGGYYNEQFF.

This clone is a singleton in its sample. The V and J genes are TRBV11-2 and TRBJ2-4; the match to TRBD2 covers 7 bases. CDR3 length: 16 amino acids. Germline assignment: CDR1 SGHAT and CDR2 FQNNGV. V shed 3 bases, J shed 4 bases, and the junction held 9 bases outside the gene matches. The CDR3 protein is CASSLRRTGGKNIQYF. For the CDR3, the DNA is TGTGCCAGCAGCTTGAGGCGGACCGGGGGGAAAAACATTCAGTACTTC.

The chain combines TRBV7-9 with TRBJ1-4; D not certain. Trimming removed 1 base at V and 0 bases at J, with 9 bases between. The CDR3 spans 16 residues. CDR1 is SEHNR, CDR2 FQNEAQ, per germline (reference sequence). CDR3 sequence (DNA): TGTGCCAGCAGCTTAGTTCGGGGATCAACTAATGAAAAACTGTTTTTT. Its translation: CASSLVRGSTNEKLFF.